Below are 6 T cell receptor beta chains sequenced from a single sample in a study of T cells in Graves' hyperthyroidism and ophthalmopathy. Authors of the study amplified TCR beta CDR3 regions from RNA transcripts. Initially, a first-round RT-PCR of the TCR CDR3 employed the HTBI primer set. TCRdb passed the multiplex PCR reads through MiXCR, listing each CDR3 protein once. The sample carries around 530,000 distinct CDR3 sequences, 17% recorded once. Sequenced input: blood. These TCRs come from a young woman with Graves' ophthalmopathy.

This clonotype has a handful of counts. The chain employs TRBV20-1 and TRBJ2-7; D not resolved. The CDR3 is 15 residues long. In germline, CDR1 is DFQATT, CDR2 SNEGSKA (reference sequence). Deletions cut 2 bases from V and 0 bases from J, with 14 bases between. The CDR3 DNA reads as TGCAGTGCTAGACCCCTTAAGACGAGCTCCTACGAGCAGTACTTC. Translated, it gives CSARPLKTSSYEQYF.

This clonotype has a count of ten or more. The chain employs TRBV6-1 and TRBJ2-7, with no clear D. Between the trimmed V and J ends, which lost 6 bases and 5 bases, there was a span of 11 bases. This CDR3 comprises 12 residues. Germline V gene sequence: CDR1 MNHNS, CDR2 SASEGT. The CDR3 loop is CASSSVVNEQYF. The CDR3 DNA sequence: TGTGCCAGCAGCTCCGTGGTGAACGAGCAGTACTTC.

This clonotype turned up a few times. The rearrangement joins TRBV7-3 to TRBJ2-7; D remains unclear. Germline-derived CDR1 and CDR2 are SGHTA and FQGTGA. Trimming stripped 5 bases from V and 3 bases from J, with 11 bases between. This CDR3 spans 13 amino acids. Here the CDR3 DNA reads TGTGCCAGCAGCCAGGCCCCTGGCTACGAGCAGTACTTC. Residues: CASSQAPGYEQYF. Full variable domain (rest looked up from reference TRBV7-3 and TRBJ2-7): GAGVSQTPSNKVTEKGKYVELRCDPISGHTALYWYRQSLGQGPEFLIYFQGTGAADDSGLPNDRFFAVRPEGSVSTLKIQRTERGDSAVYLCASSQAPGYEQYFGPGTRLTVT.

This clonotype showed up just a few times. V and J are TRBV10-3 and TRBJ2-1; TRBD2 agrees at 7 bases. CDR1 ENHRY and CDR2 SYGVKD come from the germline V gene. Trimming removed 2 bases from V and 4 bases from J; junction bases left unmatched: 5. This CDR3 spans 15 amino acids. In DNA, the CDR3 is TGTGCCATCAGTGAGCGGGAGGAAGGTTACAATGAGCAGTTCTTC. This translates into CAISEREEGYNEQFF.

This chain links TRBV5-1 with TRBJ2-2; 8 positions match TRBD2. CDR3 length: 17 residues. The germline V gene has CDR1 SGHRS and CDR2 YFSETQ. V dropped 0 bases and J dropped 3; count of bases not matched to a gene: 7. The DNA for the CDR3 is TGCGCCAGCAGCTTGGCGGTTAGCGGGGAATACACCGGGGAGCTGTTTTTT. The encoded protein is CASSLAVSGEYTGELFF.

This clonotype occurred many times. The gene calls are TRBV2 and TRBJ1-1; a weak D match, TRBD1 (5 bases). Germline V lookup: CDR1 SNHLY, CDR2 FYNNEI. The V end lost 8 bases, the J end lost 0 bases, and 10 bases lay between the germline ends. The CDR3 is 13 residues long. CDR3 bases: TGTGCCAGCGAGACAGAGATGAACACTGAAGCTTTCTTT. Its translation: CASETEMNTEAFF. The complete variable domain, with remaining parts taken from reference TRBV2 and TRBJ1-1, reads EPEVTQTPSHQVTQMGQEVILRCVPISNHLYFYWYRQILGQKVEFLVSFYNNEISEKSEIFDDQFSVERPDGSNFTLKIRSTKLEDSAMYFCASETEMNTEAFFGQGTRLTVV.